These 4 T cell receptor beta chains share one sample of origin, sequenced in a study of blood T cell repertoires in COVID-19. TCRdb's copy holds only in-frame clones and misses some; the assay was immunoSEQ multiplex PCR. The sample has 300,000 or so clones; approximately 90% are singletons. Specimen: PBMCs or T cells enriched from blood (not recorded which). The receptor set was obtained from a woman aged 25-40 years who had recovered from COVID-19.

The chain has TRBV19 and TRBJ2-7; possibly TRBD1 for D (6 bases). Per germline, CDR1 LNHDA and CDR2 SQIVND (reference sequence). Trimming shortened V by 7 bases and J by 0 bases, and 10 bases separated the two germline ends. This CDR3 contains 13 residues. Written as DNA, the CDR3 is TGTGCCAGTATCAGGGACATCTCCTACGAGCAGTACTTC. It specifies CASIRDISYEQYF.

This sequence joins TRBV30 and TRBJ1-1, with 7 bases aligning to TRBD1. The CDR3 consists of 15 residues. Per the germline V gene, CDR1 is GTSNPN and CDR2 is SVGIG (reference sequence). The V segment lost 3 bases and the J segment 6 bases; nucleotides outside the gene matches: 13. CDR3 region: CAWSLGTGVGAEAFF. The DNA of the CDR3 is TGTGCCTGGAGCCTGGGAACAGGGGTTGGCGCTGAAGCTTTCTTT. Full variable domain (remainder filled in from reference TRBV30 and TRBJ1-1): SQTIHQWPATLVQPVGSPLSLECTVEGTSNPNLYWYRQAAGRGLQLLFYSVGIGQISSEVPQNLSASRPQDRQFILSSKKLLLSDSGFYLCAWSLGTGVGAEAFFGQGTRLTVV.

The J gene is TRBJ2-3, the V gene TRBV19; D gene ambiguous. There are 14 residues in the CDR3. The V end lost 4 bases, the J end lost 10 bases, and 18 bases lay between the germline ends. Germline V gives CDR1 LNHDA, CDR2 SQIVND (reference sequence). The CDR3 nucleotides are TGTGCCAGTAGTACCCGCCAGTCATCTCTGTCGCAGTATTTT. This sequence encodes CASSTRQSSLSQYF.

V usage is TRBV27 and J usage is TRBJ1-6, with a weak D call TRBD1 (5 bases). CDR3 length equals 15 residues. Germline CDR1 MNHEY, CDR2 SMNVEV (reference sequence). V was clipped by 6 bases and J by 9 bases, with 18 bases between them. Written as DNA, the CDR3 is TGTGCCAGCAGCTGGGCGGCAGGGTTGGCTTCACCCCTCCACTTT. Translated, it gives CASSWAAGLASPLHF.